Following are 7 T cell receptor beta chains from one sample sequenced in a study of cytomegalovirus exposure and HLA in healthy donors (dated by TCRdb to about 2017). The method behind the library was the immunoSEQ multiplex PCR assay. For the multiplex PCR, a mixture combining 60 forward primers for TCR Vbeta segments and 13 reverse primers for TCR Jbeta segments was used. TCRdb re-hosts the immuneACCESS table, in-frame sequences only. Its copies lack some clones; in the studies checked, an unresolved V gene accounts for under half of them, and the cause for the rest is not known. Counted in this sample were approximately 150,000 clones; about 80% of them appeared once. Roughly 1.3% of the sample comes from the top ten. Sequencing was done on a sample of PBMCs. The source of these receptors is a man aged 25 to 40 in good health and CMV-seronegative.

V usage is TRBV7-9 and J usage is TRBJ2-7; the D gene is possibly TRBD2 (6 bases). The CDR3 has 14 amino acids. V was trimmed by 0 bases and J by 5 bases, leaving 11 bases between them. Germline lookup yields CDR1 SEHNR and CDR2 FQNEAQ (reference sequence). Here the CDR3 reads CASSLAGGMNEQYF. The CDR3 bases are TGTGCCAGCAGCTTAGCGGGGGGTATGAACGAGCAGTACTTC.

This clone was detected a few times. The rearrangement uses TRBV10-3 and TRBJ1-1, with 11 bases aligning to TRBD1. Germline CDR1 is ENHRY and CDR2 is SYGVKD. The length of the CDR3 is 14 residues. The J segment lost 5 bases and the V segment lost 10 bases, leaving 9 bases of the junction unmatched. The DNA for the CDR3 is TGTGCCACCTACAAGGACAGGGGGCGAACTGAAGCTTTCTTT. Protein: CATYKDRGRTEAFF.

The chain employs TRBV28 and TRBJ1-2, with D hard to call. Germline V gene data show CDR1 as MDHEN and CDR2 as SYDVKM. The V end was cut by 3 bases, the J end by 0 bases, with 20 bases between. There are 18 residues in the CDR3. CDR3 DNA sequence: TGTGCCAGCAGTTTCGGGGTAGGTGTGTCCCCATCTAACTATGGCTACACCTTC. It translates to CASSFGVGVSPSNYGYTF.

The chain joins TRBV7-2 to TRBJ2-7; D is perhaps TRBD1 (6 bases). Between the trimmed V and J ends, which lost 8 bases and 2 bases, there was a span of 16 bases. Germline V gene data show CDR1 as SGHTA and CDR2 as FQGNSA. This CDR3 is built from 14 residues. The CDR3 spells CASARGQGTYEQYF. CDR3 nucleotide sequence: TGTGCCAGCGCCAGGGGCCAGGGTACCTACGAGCAGTACTTC.

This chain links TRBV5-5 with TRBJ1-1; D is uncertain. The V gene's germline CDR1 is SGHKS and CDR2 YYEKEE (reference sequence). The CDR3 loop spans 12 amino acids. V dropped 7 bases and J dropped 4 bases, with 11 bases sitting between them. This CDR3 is CASGPLVTEAFF. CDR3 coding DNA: TGTGCCAGCGGCCCTTTGGTCACTGAAGCTTTCTTT.

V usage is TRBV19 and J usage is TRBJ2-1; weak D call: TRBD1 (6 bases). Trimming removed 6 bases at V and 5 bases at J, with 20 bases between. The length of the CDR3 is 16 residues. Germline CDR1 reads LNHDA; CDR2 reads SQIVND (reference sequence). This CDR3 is CASSAHGTLRDNEQFF. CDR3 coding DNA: TGTGCCAGTAGCGCACATGGGACACTCCGGGACAATGAGCAGTTCTTC.

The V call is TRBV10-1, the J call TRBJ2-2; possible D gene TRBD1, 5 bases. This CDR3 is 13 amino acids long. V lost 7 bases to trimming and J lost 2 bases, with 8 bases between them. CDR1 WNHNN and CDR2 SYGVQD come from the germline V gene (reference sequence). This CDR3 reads CASTQGNTGELFF. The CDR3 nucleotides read TGCGCCAGCACCCAGGGTAACACCGGGGAGCTGTTTTTT.